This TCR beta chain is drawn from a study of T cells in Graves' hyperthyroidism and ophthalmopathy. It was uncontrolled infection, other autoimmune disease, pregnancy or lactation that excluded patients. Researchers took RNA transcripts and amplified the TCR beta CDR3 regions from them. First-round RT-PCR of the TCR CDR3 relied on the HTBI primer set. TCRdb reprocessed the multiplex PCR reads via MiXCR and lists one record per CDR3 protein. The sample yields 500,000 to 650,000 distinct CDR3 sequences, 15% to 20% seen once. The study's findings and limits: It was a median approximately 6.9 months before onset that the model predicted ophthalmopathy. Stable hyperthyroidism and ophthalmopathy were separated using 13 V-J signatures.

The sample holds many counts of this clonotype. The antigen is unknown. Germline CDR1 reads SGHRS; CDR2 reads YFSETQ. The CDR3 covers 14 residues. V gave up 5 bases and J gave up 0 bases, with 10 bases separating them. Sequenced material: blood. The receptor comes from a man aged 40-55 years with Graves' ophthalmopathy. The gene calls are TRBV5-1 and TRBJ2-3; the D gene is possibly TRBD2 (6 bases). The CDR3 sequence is CASRIAASTDTQYF. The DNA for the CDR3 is TGCGCCAGCAGGATAGCGGCTAGCACAGATACGCAGTATTTT.